Listed here are 5 T cell receptor beta chains from one sample, sequenced in a study of blood T cell repertoires in COVID-19. The repertoire was sequenced with immunoSEQ multiplex PCR; TCRdb's copy has only in-frame clones and lacks some. This sample has about 370,000 clones; about 87% occur once, and the top ten carry under 11%. The sequencing sample was made of peripheral blood. These receptors originate from a woman aged 25 to 39 with COVID-19, enrolled during active disease.

This clone has just one count. V gene TRBV7-2 combines with J gene TRBJ2-3, with 9 bases that match TRBD1. Trimming took 5 bases from V and 5 from J; bases not matched to a gene: 5. The CDR3 contains 14 residues. In germline, CDR1 is SGHTA, CDR2 FQGNSA. The CDR3 protein is CASSRDRDGDTQYF. The CDR3, as DNA: TGTGCCAGCAGCCGGGACAGGGACGGAGATACGCAGTATTTT. Full variable domain (remainder filled in from reference TRBV7-2 and TRBJ2-3): GAGVSQSPSNKVTEKGKDVELRCDPISGHTALYWYRQSLGQGLEFLIYFQGNSAPDKSGLPSDRFSAERTGGSVSTLTIQRTQQEDSAVYLCASSRDRDGDTQYFGPGTRLTVL.

V usage is TRBV11-2 and J usage is TRBJ2-3; D call uncertain. The CDR3 runs to 15 residues. V was clipped by 4 bases and J by 2 bases, with 13 bases between them. CDR1 is SGHAT, CDR2 FQNNGV, per germline. CDR3 nucleotides: TGTGCCAGCAGCTCAGACCAGCAGGCCACAGATACGCAGTATTTT. Protein sequence: CASSSDQQATDTQYF.

CDR3 in amino acids: CASSTSGELFF. CDR3 DNA: TGTGCCAGTAGTACTTCCGGGGAGCTGTTTTTT. The rearrangement links TRBV19 to TRBJ2-2; no clear D gene. V shed 4 bases and J shed 6 bases, with 3 bases lying between them. The length of the CDR3 is 11 residues. Germline V gives CDR1 LNHDA, CDR2 SQIVND (reference sequence). The full variable domain, its missing parts supplied by reference TRBV19 and TRBJ2-2, is DGGITQSPKYLFRKEGQNVTLSCEQNLNHDAMYWYRQDPGQGLRLIYYSQIVNDFQKGDIAEGYSVSREKKESFPLTVTSAQKNPTAFYLCASSTSGELFFGEGSRLTVL.

This chain connects TRBV9 to TRBJ2-7; 8 bases are shared with TRBD2. This CDR3 has 16 amino acids. Germline CDR1 and CDR2: SGDLS and YYNGEE. V shed 4 bases, J shed 2 bases, and the junction held 11 bases outside the gene matches. CDR3 loop: CASSPTPSGPTYEQYF. The DNA of the CDR3 is TGTGCCAGCAGCCCGACCCCTAGCGGGCCTACCTACGAGCAGTACTTC.

The chain combines TRBV18 with TRBJ2-5; D is undetermined. Germline assignment: CDR1 KGHSH and CDR2 LQKENI. This CDR3 is built from 16 residues. With 2 bases removed from V and 0 bases from J, the gap between germline ends came to 13 bases. The CDR3 nucleotides are TGTGCCAGCTCACCAACTTTTCAAGAGTACCAAGAGACCCAGTACTTC. Translation: CASSPTFQEYQETQYF.